Sequencing of this TCR beta chain was carried out in a study of T cell repertoires in cytomegalovirus infection. The overall study: Through public TCR beta signatures, both CMV infection and matching HLA type were indicated.

Trimming cost V 2 bases and J 10 bases; bases outside gene matches: 12. This CDR3 has 17 amino acids. CDR1 and CDR2 from the germline V gene are MNHNY and SVGAGI (reference sequence). MiXCR was run by TCRdb on the reads, yielding one entry per CDR3 protein. The sample shows some 440,000 distinct CDR3 sequences, about 33% of them seen only once. This clonotype appeared a few times. The target antigen is unknown. Notes on the study in general: Clonotype analysis showed dominance of the ex vivo response by HLA-C-restricted CMV-specific TCR beta clonotypes. Adding up the frequency of public TCR beta families identified people who carried CMV plus the relevant HLA.

The gene calls are TRBV6-6 and TRBJ1-6, with TRBD1 matching 9 bases. Sequenced sample: PBMCs. This clonotype was obtained from a human donor in good health (CMV status not recorded). Some clones in this sample may be carry-over from other donors' samples. CDR3 sequence reads: CASSYTRRGQGSSPLHF. Written as DNA, the CDR3 is TGTGCCAGCAGTTACACGCGCAGGGGACAGGGTTCGTCACCCCTCCACTTT.